This T cell receptor (beta chain) was sequenced in a study of T-cell memory formation after mild COVID-19. After 5'RACE with constant-segment primers, TCR alpha and TCR beta cDNA libraries carrying sample barcodes and UMIs were obtained. TCRdb reprocessed the 5' RACE reads via MiXCR and lists one record per CDR3 protein. Of about 120,000 distinct CDR3 sequences in the sample, 15% to 20% were seen once. Study-level points and caveats: Day 15 to 85 contracting clones showed balanced CD4/CD8; day 15 to 37 expanders favored CD4+. In pre-infection memory, a portion of responding clones appeared, which suggested that cross-reactive memory joined.

This CDR3 has 16 residues. V lost 2 bases, J lost 2 bases, and 9 bases stayed unmatched. CDR1 DFQATT and CDR2 SNEGSKA come from the germline V gene (reference sequence). As regards this clonotype: Its antigen is not known.

The V call is TRBV20-1, the J call TRBJ2-1, with 7 bases aligning to TRBD2. The material sequenced was PBMCs or a T cell subset sorted from them (not recorded which). The sequence was obtained from an adult woman who had mild COVID-19 (a few samples of this study predate the infection). Cell type and time point are not known. The CDR3 coding sequence is TGCAGTGCTAGACACTTTGGGGAGGGCCCCTACAATGAGCAGTTCTTC. Translation gives CSARHFGEGPYNEQFF.